The clone carrying this T cell receptor (beta chain) occurred a few times. Antigen unknown. The CDR3 contains 15 residues. Trimming took 6 bases from V and 7 from J; bases not matched to a gene: 8. The data belong to a study of early T cells in non-severe SARS-CoV-2 infection. The wider study: Chains were unpaired, as sequencing was done on bulk RNA from unsorted whole blood.

Findings of the study overall: VDJdb matches were skewed toward anti-spike CD8 T cell responses.

The protocol attached unique molecular identifiers to individual cDNA molecules. TCRdb re-called the 5' RACE reads through MiXCR, storing one row per CDR3 protein. The sample holds 70,000 to 90,000 distinct CDR3 sequences, 15% seen once. The sequencing sample was made of whole blood. The chain employs TRBV12-3 or TRBV12-4 and TRBJ1-6; 8 bases fit TRBD1. The receptor was derived from an adult who was a healthcare worker with PCR-confirmed SARS-CoV-2 infection or an uninfected control (not recorded which). CDR3 sequence reads: CASSDRGRENSPLHF. DNA of the CDR3: TGTGCCAGCAGCGACAGGGGAAGGGAAAATTCACCCCTCCACTTT.